The rows below give T cell receptor beta chains drawn from one sample of a study of shared clonotypes between healthy human individuals. Profiling relied on immunoSEQ multiplex PCR, and the TCRdb table lists in-frame clones only, not all of them. Here the sample spans roughly 2.4 million clones, approximately 96% being singletons. Material: naive CD4+ T cells sorted from blood. The receptors were gathered from a young man in good health. Each CDR3 is given with its conserved first and last residue. A D gene is named only where the DNA matches it firmly. Clone size appears in some rows only: once, few, many, or a class for an expanded clone.

CAISVADEQFF	TGTGCCATCAGCGTAGCAGATGAGCAGTTCTTC	-	-	TRBJ2-1	TRBV10-3
CASSWDGSSYNEQFF	TGCGCCAGCAGTTGGGACGGTAGCTCCTACAATGAGCAGTTCTTC	-	-	TRBJ2-1	TRBV5-1
CASSPRKSDRGHEQYF	TGTGCCAGCTCACCTCGTAAGTCCGACAGGGGCCACGAGCAGTACTTC	TRBD1	-	TRBJ2-7	TRBV18
CASSLQGGGGYGYTF	TGTGCCAGTAGTTTACAGGGGGGAGGCGGCTATGGCTACACCTTC	TRBD1	-	TRBJ1-2	TRBV19
CASSLQDTEAFF	TGCGCCAGCAGTCTTCAGGACACTGAAGCTTTCTTT	-	-	TRBJ1-1	TRBV5-1
CASSPRPGGAGTGEQYF	TGTGCCAGCTCACCCCGTCCCGGGGGCGCAGGGACCGGAGAGCAGTACTTC	-	-	TRBJ2-7	TRBV18
CASRPRDPGNTIYF	TGTGCCAGCAGACCTCGGGACCCTGGAAACACCATATATTTT	-	-	TRBJ1-3	TRBV7-2
CAISRQGAGTGELFF	TGTGCCATCAGTCGACAGGGGGCGGGCACCGGGGAGCTGTTTTTT	TRBD1	-	TRBJ2-2	TRBV10-3
CASSLRPPTGELFF	TGTGCCAGCAGTCTTCGACCTCCCACCGGGGAGCTGTTTTTT	-	once	TRBJ2-2	TRBV27
CASSLGGTGGSETQYF	TGCGCCAGCAGCTTGGGTGGGACAGGGGGCTCGGAGACCCAGTACTTC	TRBD1	-	TRBJ2-5	TRBV5-1
CASSSANLQFF	TGTGCCAGCAGCTCAGCGAATCTGCAGTTCTTC	-	once	TRBJ2-1	TRBV7-2
CSAGAGFEQYF	TGCAGTGCCGGTGCGGGGTTTGAGCAGTACTTC	-	-	TRBJ2-7	TRBV20-1
CASTIGGGQPQHF	TGTGCCAGCACCATCGGAGGGGGCCAGCCCCAGCATTTT	TRBD1	-	TRBJ1-5	TRBV6-5
CASSLVGFEQYF	TGTGCCAGCAGCTTAGTTGGGTTTGAGCAGTACTTC	-	once	TRBJ2-7	TRBV7-8
CASRRNQGTEAFF	TGTGCCAGCAGACGAAATCAGGGTACTGAAGCTTTCTTT	-	-	TRBJ1-1	TRBV6-5
CASSLGRNTDTQYF	TGCGCCAGCAGCTTGGGCAGGAACACAGATACGCAGTATTTT	-	-	TRBJ2-3	TRBV5-1
CASSVTGDSNTEAFF	TGTGCCAGCAGCGTCACAGGAGACTCGAACACTGAAGCTTTCTTT	-	-	TRBJ1-1	TRBV9
CASSLDSPLHF	TGTGCCAGCAGCCTAGATTCACCCCTCCACTTT	-	-	TRBJ1-6	TRBV5-8
CASSYGVAAGYEQYF	TGTGCCAGCAGTTATGGCGTAGCGGCCGGTTACGAGCAGTACTTC	-	-	TRBJ2-7	TRBV6-5
CASSELVTRGEQYF	TGCGCCAGCAGTGAACTAGTGACTCGGGGCGAGCAGTACTTC	-	-	TRBJ2-7	TRBV10-2
CASRNRGPAEKLFF	TGTGCCAGCAGAAATAGGGGGCCAGCGGAAAAACTGTTTTTT	TRBD1	-	TRBJ1-4	TRBV28
CASSRAAGRPEQFF	TGTGCCAGCAGCAGGGCGGCTGGCAGACCAGAGCAGTTCTTC	-	-	TRBJ2-1	TRBV13
CAISGLAGGQTSTDTQYF	TGTGCCATCAGTGGACTAGCGGGAGGGCAAACTAGCACAGATACGCAGTATTTT	TRBD2	-	TRBJ2-3	TRBV10-3
CASSFDYRQEGDEKLFF	TGTGCCAGCAGTTTCGATTACAGACAGGAGGGGGATGAAAAACTGTTTTTT	-	-	TRBJ1-4	TRBV28
CASSRTNEQYF	TGTGCCAGCAGCCGCACGAACGAGCAGTACTTC	-	-	TRBJ2-7	TRBV7-3
CAIRRGQPDTQYF	TGTGCCATCAGAAGGGGACAGCCAGATACGCAGTATTTT	TRBD1	once	TRBJ2-3	TRBV10-3
CASSPGAYEQYF	TGTGCCAGCTCACCAGGCGCCTACGAGCAGTACTTC	-	-	TRBJ2-7	TRBV18
CASSLEGGREQYF	TGTGCCAGCTCTCTTGAGGGGGGGAGAGAGCAGTACTTC	-	-	TRBJ2-7	TRBV18
CASSYPGPNTDTQYF	TGTGCCAGCAGTTACCCGGGACCAAACACAGATACGCAGTATTTT	-	-	TRBJ2-3	TRBV6-5
CASSTGQDEKLFF	TGCGCCAGCAGTACAGGACAGGATGAAAAACTGTTTTTT	TRBD1	-	TRBJ1-4	TRBV5-1
CASSADGSSGNTIYF	TGTGCCAGCAGCGCGGACGGGAGCTCTGGAAACACCATATATTTT	-	-	TRBJ1-3	TRBV9
CASSAGPGQNNEQFF	TGTGCCAGCAGCGCGGGTCCGGGACAGAACAATGAGCAGTTCTTC	TRBD1	-	TRBJ2-1	TRBV11-3
CASSFRGREAFF	TGTGCCAGCAGCTTCAGGGGGCGGGAGGCTTTCTTT	TRBD1	-	TRBJ1-1	TRBV27
CASSLAGSGGSNYGYTF	TGTGCCAGCAGCTTGGCCGGGTCTGGGGGCTCGAACTATGGCTACACCTTC	-	-	TRBJ1-2	TRBV5-6
CSVAEGMNTEAFF	TGCAGCGTTGCTGAGGGAATGAACACTGAAGCTTTCTTT	-	-	TRBJ1-1	TRBV29-1
CASSLWQGGQLFF	TGTGCCAGCAGTTTATGGCAGGGGGGACAGCTGTTTTTT	TRBD1	-	TRBJ1-4	TRBV27
CASSSYPPEQYF	TGTGCCAGCAGCTCCTATCCCCCCGAGCAGTACTTC	-	-	TRBJ2-7	TRBV7-6
CASSPSGRTDTQYF	TGCGCCAGCAGCCCTAGCGGTCGCACAGATACGCAGTATTTT	TRBD2	-	TRBJ2-3	TRBV4-1
CASGGTDTQYF	TGTGCCTCCGGGGGCACAGATACGCAGTATTTT	-	-	TRBJ2-3	TRBV19
CASSETGRWTEAFF	TGTGCCAGCAGTGAAACAGGGAGATGGACTGAAGCTTTCTTT	-	-	TRBJ1-1	TRBV6-1
CASVLDLYEQYF	TGTGCCAGCGTTTTGGACCTCTACGAGCAGTACTTC	-	-	TRBJ2-7	TRBV6-1
CASSGQPGPGFTDTQYF	TGTGCCAGCAGCGGCCAACCGGGACCAGGTTTCACAGATACGCAGTATTTT	-	-	TRBJ2-3	TRBV9
CASSLRDLTYEQYF	TGTGCCAGCAGCCTCCGGGACTTGACCTACGAGCAGTACTTC	-	-	TRBJ2-7	TRBV5-6
CASSLEGRGTYNEQFF	TGTGCCAGCAGCTTGGAAGGAAGGGGGACCTACAATGAGCAGTTCTTC	-	-	TRBJ2-1	TRBV11-2
CASSLAGRGTTYEQYF	TGTGCCAGCAGCTTGGCTGGCAGGGGGACTACCTACGAGCAGTACTTC	-	-	TRBJ2-7	TRBV5-4
CASSSRAPQGGTQYF	TGTGCCAGCAGCAGCCGGGCCCCCCAGGGAGGGACCCAGTACTTC	-	-	TRBJ2-5	TRBV7-2
CASSSDRVEPQHF	TGTGCCAGCAGCTCGGACAGGGTAGAGCCCCAGCATTTT	TRBD1	-	TRBJ1-5	TRBV5-4
CASSLQGSTDTQYF	TGCGCCAGCAGCTTGCAAGGGAGCACAGATACGCAGTATTTT	-	-	TRBJ2-3	TRBV5-1
CASSSDYSGGALWTDTQYF	TGTGCCAGCAGCTCGGACTATAGCGGGGGGGCTCTTTGGACAGATACGCAGTATTTT	TRBD2	-	TRBJ2-3	TRBV7-9
CASSLPSGGNYGYTF	TGTGCCAGCAGCCTGCCGAGTGGAGGGAACTATGGCTACACCTTC	-	-	TRBJ1-2	TRBV28
CAWQVGSLSYEQYF	TGTGCCTGGCAAGTGGGGTCCCTCTCCTACGAGCAGTACTTC	-	-	TRBJ2-7	TRBV30
CAISGGAQGTEAFF	TGTGCCATCAGTGGTGGGGCGCAGGGCACTGAAGCTTTCTTT	-	-	TRBJ1-1	TRBV10-3
CASRDGSEQFF	TGCGCCAGCAGGGATGGAAGTGAGCAGTTCTTC	-	-	TRBJ2-1	TRBV5-1
CASSERVGAGELFF	TGTGCCAGCAGTGAACGTGTGGGTGCCGGGGAGCTGTTTTTT	-	-	TRBJ2-2	TRBV6-1
CASSLGQGDNQPQHF	TGTGCCAGCAGCTTAGGTCAGGGGGACAATCAGCCCCAGCATTTT	TRBD1	once	TRBJ1-5	TRBV7-9